This entry describes one TCR beta chain. Libraries were prepared by immunoSEQ multiplex PCR; TCRdb keeps only in-frame clonotypes and omits some of them. The profile shows about 220,000 clones, approximately 80% of them singletons. These data belong to a study of blood T cell repertoires in COVID-19. As for the study in general: Samples of COVID-19 (acute and convalescent) were obtained from the United States, Italy and Spain.

The CDR3 runs to 14 residues. The V gene lost 1 base and the J gene lost 6 bases, with 13 bases spanning the gap. Germline V gene lookup returns CDR1 LGHDT and CDR2 YNNKEL (reference sequence). This sequence originates from a human donor in a cohort sampled during active COVID-19. The genes are TRBV3-1 (or the pseudogene TRBV3-2) and TRBJ2-7, with D possibly matching TRBD2 (6 bases). Material: peripheral blood. The CDR3 loop reads CASSQVRGGVEQYF. The CDR3 region has the DNA TGTGCCAGCAGCCAAGTTAGAGGAGGGGTCGAGCAGTACTTC.